Below are 25 T cell receptor beta chains sequenced from a single sample in a study of blood T cell repertoires in COVID-19. Only in-frame clones appear in the TCRdb table, and some are missing; sequencing was by immunoSEQ multiplex PCR. The sample holds 150,000 or so clones, 85% to 90% seen once. The sample comprised peripheral blood. Every receptor here comes from a man of 80 years or more with acute or convalescent COVID-19.

The V gene is TRBV2, the J gene TRBJ1-2, with unresolved D. The ends were cut back, 1 base at V and 4 bases at J, with 19 bases in the middle. Germline V gene lookup returns CDR1 SNHLY and CDR2 FYNNEI. The CDR3 has 17 amino acids. CDR3 DNA: TGTGCCAGCAGTGAAGTGCCCAGGCTAAAAGGACTCTATGGCTACACCTTC. It encodes CASSEVPRLKGLYGYTF.

The gene calls are TRBV5-1 and TRBJ2-7, with 7 bases identical to TRBD1. V lost 4 bases to trimming and J lost 4 bases; unmatched junction nucleotides: 8. This CDR3 is built from 14 residues. CDR1 SGHRS and CDR2 YFSETQ come from the germline V gene. DNA of the CDR3: TGCGCCAGCAGCCTGAGGACAGGAAGATACGAGCAGTACTTC. It translates to CASSLRTGRYEQYF.

This rearrangement joins TRBV4-1 to TRBJ1-6, with D possibly TRBD1 on 6 matching bases. V was clipped by 6 bases and J by 0 bases, with 18 bases between them. The V gene's germline CDR1 is MGHRA and CDR2 YSYEKL. The length of the CDR3 is 18 residues. The CDR3 coding sequence is TGCGCCAGCAGACAGGGATTGGAAGGCAGCTCCTATAATTCACCCCTCCACTTT. Protein sequence: CASRQGLEGSSYNSPLHF.

The rearrangement links TRBV18 to TRBJ1-4; D remains ambiguous. CDR3 length: 16 residues. V was clipped by 0 bases and J by 4 bases, with 12 bases between them. Germline V gives CDR1 KGHSH, CDR2 LQKENI. The CDR3 loop reads CASSPPPQANNEKLFF. Here the CDR3 DNA reads TGTGCCAGCTCACCACCTCCGCAAGCTAATAATGAAAAACTGTTTTTT.

The rearrangement links TRBV6-5 to TRBJ1-6, with TRBD1 matching over 8 bases. Unmatched junction bases numbered 6, after V lost 5 bases and J lost 6 bases. Germline V gives CDR1 MNHEY, CDR2 SVGAGI. The CDR3 is 15 amino acids. CDR3 sequence (DNA): TGTGCCAGCAGTAGACCGACAGGGGCTAATTCACCCCTCCACTTT. Translated: CASSRPTGANSPLHF.

CDR3: CASNLRQGAEAFF. CDR3 nucleotide sequence: TGTGCCAGCAATCTTAGACAGGGAGCTGAAGCTTTCTTT. The J gene is TRBJ1-1, the V gene TRBV6-5; the match to TRBD1 covers 7 bases. This CDR3 region has 13 residues. Trimming at V came to 7 bases and at J to 6 bases, leaving 8 bases not matched to a gene. In germline, CDR1 is MNHEY, CDR2 SVGAGI.

This clone was observed a single time. V and J are TRBV6-1 and TRBJ1-1, with TRBD1 as a possible D gene (6 bases). This CDR3 comprises 15 residues. Germline values: CDR1 MNHNS, CDR2 SASEGT. Between the trimmed V and J ends, which lost 2 bases and 4 bases, there was a span of 14 bases. The CDR3 DNA reads as TGTGCCAGCAGTGAAACGGCAGGGGTTTTCACTGAAGCTTTCTTT. Protein sequence: CASSETAGVFTEAFF.

V is TRBV18 and J is TRBJ2-1, with 7 bases fitting TRBD1. CDR3 length equals 16 residues. From germline, CDR1 is KGHSH and CDR2 LQKENI. V was clipped by 6 bases and J by 11 bases; unmatched bases: 19. The CDR3 loop reads CASSLNPGQSTQKQFF. CDR3 sequence (DNA): TGTGCCAGCTCCCTAAACCCGGGACAGAGTACCCAAAAGCAGTTCTTC.

The rearrangement uses TRBV7-9 and TRBJ1-4, with a tentative D call TRBD1 (6 bases). Germline CDR1 and CDR2: SEHNR and FQNEAQ (reference sequence). The ends were cut back, 3 bases at V and 7 bases at J, with 12 bases in the middle. This CDR3 region has 14 residues. For the CDR3, the DNA is TGTGCCAGCAGCTTTATACAGGGCGGTGAAAAACTGTTTTTT. Residues: CASSFIQGGEKLFF.

The chain recombines TRBV21-1 with TRBJ2-2; the table's D call TRBD1 went unverified against the DNA. TRBV21-1 has pseudogene status. The CDR3 sequence is 14 residues long. DNA of the CDR3: TGTGCCAGCATCCCAGGGCCCTACACCGGGGAGCTGTTTTTT. Protein product: CASIPGPYTGELFF.

This sequence joins TRBV5-4 and TRBJ2-1; D may be TRBD1 (5 bases). CDR1 is SGHNT, CDR2 YYREEE, per germline (reference sequence). The V and J ends lost 0 bases and 0 bases respectively, with 13 bases between them. This CDR3 comprises 17 residues. CDR3 coding DNA: TGTGCCAGCAGCTTGGTTCAGGGTAGAAGCTCCTACAATGAGCAGTTCTTC. Encoded protein: CASSLVQGRSSYNEQFF.

As concerns this clone: The junction differs from germline at one of its ends, possibly a read error. This chain links TRBV12-3 or TRBV12-4 with TRBJ1-4; perhaps TRBD1 as D (5 bases). The CDR3 loop spans 13 amino acids. The CDR3 DNA follows: TGTGCCAGCAGTACCTACTCCGGGACTCAAATGGCGTTT. Amino acid sequence: CASSTYSGTQMAF.

The chain links TRBV28 to TRBJ2-1, with 11 bases lining up with TRBD2. After removal of 8 bases from V and 8 bases from J, the junction contained 5 bases not matched to a gene. CDR1 and CDR2 (germline): MDHEN, SYDVKM. The CDR3 covers 13 residues. CDR3 in amino acids: CASGGGLADEQFF. The CDR3 coding sequence is TGTGCCAGCGGGGGGGGACTAGCGGATGAGCAGTTCTTC.

This chain uses TRBV2 with TRBJ1-3, with unresolved D. V was pared by 5 bases and J by 8 bases, with 16 bases between. This CDR3 comprises 14 residues. CDR1 is SNHLY, CDR2 FYNNEI, per germline. DNA for the CDR3: TGTGCCAGCAGTCCTATGGGAGGACCGTACACCATATATTTT. It translates to CASSPMGGPYTIYF.

V and J are TRBV27 and TRBJ2-1, with a tentative D call TRBD2 (6 bases). CDR1 is MNHEY and CDR2 is SMNVEV in the germline V gene (reference sequence). Trimming took off 2 bases at V and 2 bases at J, with 13 bases between the two ends. This CDR3 is built from 16 residues. CDR3 protein: CASSLGGESTYNEQFF. The DNA of the CDR3 is TGTGCCAGCAGTTTAGGCGGGGAGTCAACCTACAATGAGCAGTTCTTC.

The V gene is TRBV6-5, the J gene TRBJ1-1, with a weak D call TRBD1 (6 bases). The germline V gene encodes CDR1 MNHEY and CDR2 SVGAGI. The ends were cut back, 7 bases at V and 8 bases at J, with 17 bases in the middle. The CDR3 has 13 residues. CDR3 residues: CASTRTPQGEAFF. CDR3 nucleotides: TGTGCCAGCACCCGCACCCCCCAGGGGGAAGCTTTCTTT.

This clone was counted a single time. The genes are TRBV19 and TRBJ1-6; 10 bases agree with TRBD1. From germline, CDR1 is LNHDA and CDR2 SQIVND (reference sequence). V trimming: 4 bases; J trimming: 3 bases; junction bases outside the gene matches: 3. This CDR3 is built from 16 residues. CDR3 sequence reads: CASSTGQGLYNSPLHF. CDR3 DNA sequence: TGTGCCAGTAGTACGGGACAGGGGCTCTATAATTCACCCCTCCACTTT.

Comment on this clone: At the DNA level, this CDR3 is encoded by other sequences in the same sample as well. V and J are TRBV19 and TRBJ2-3; D is possibly TRBD1 (5 bases). The CDR3 is made up of 12 amino acids. V was cut by 6 bases and J by 3 bases, with 7 bases left in between. Germline values: CDR1 LNHDA, CDR2 SQIVND (reference sequence). The CDR3 DNA sequence: TGTGCCAGTAGCCAGGGAACAGATACGCAGTATTTT. Amino acid sequence: CASSQGTDTQYF.

The V gene is TRBV4-1, the J gene TRBJ1-1; D unclear. Trimming cost V 0 bases and J 3 bases, with 8 bases left between them. Per the germline V gene, CDR1 is MGHRA and CDR2 is YSYEKL. The CDR3 totals 14 residues. CDR3 protein: CASSQDWRDTEAFF. In DNA, the CDR3 is TGCGCCAGCAGCCAAGATTGGCGGGACACTGAAGCTTTCTTT.

Concerning this clone: The sample carries other DNA sequences with the same CDR3. The chain links TRBV3-1 (or the pseudogene TRBV3-2) to TRBJ2-5, with D hard to call. The CDR3 contains 12 residues. Germline V gives CDR1 LGHDT, CDR2 YNNKEL (reference sequence). V lost 1 base to trimming and J lost 4 bases, with 4 bases between them. The DNA for the CDR3 is TGTGCCAGCAGCCAAGGTCGAGAGACCCAGTACTTC. Amino acid sequence: CASSQGRETQYF.

This sequence joins TRBV3-1 (or the pseudogene TRBV3-2) and TRBJ2-1; 11 bases match TRBD2. The CDR3 spans 15 residues. J gave up 6 bases and V 0 bases, and 1 base lay outside the gene matches. Germline V lookup: CDR1 LGHDT, CDR2 YNNKEL (reference sequence). CDR3 sequence: CASSQDTSGSNEQFF. CDR3 bases: TGTGCCAGCAGCCAAGATACTAGCGGGAGCAATGAGCAGTTCTTC.

The chain is built from TRBV6-5 and TRBJ2-4; D may be TRBD2 (5 bases). The V end was cut by 6 bases, the J end by 8 bases, with 5 bases between. Germline V gene data show CDR1 as MNHEY and CDR2 as SVGAGI. The CDR3 is 10 residues long. The CDR3 DNA sequence: TGTGCCAGCAGGGAGGACATTCAGTACTTC. Encoded protein: CASREDIQYF.

The chain employs TRBV14 and TRBJ2-7; TRBD1 aligns across 9 bases. Germline V gene lookup returns CDR1 SGHDN and CDR2 FVKESK. J lost 4 bases, V lost 7 bases, and 8 bases had no gene match. The CDR3 contains 14 residues. CDR3 residues: CASTPGQGFYEQYF. The CDR3 DNA reads TGTGCCAGCACCCCGGGACAGGGTTTTTACGAGCAGTACTTC.

This clone was picked up a small number of times. V gene TRBV6-1 combines with J gene TRBJ1-5, with D possibly matching TRBD1 (5 bases). The germline gives CDR1 MNHNS, CDR2 SASEGT. Trimming took off 0 bases at V and 7 bases at J, with 13 bases between the two ends. This CDR3 is built from 15 residues. The DNA of the CDR3 is TGTGCCAGCAGTGAAGCGCTTTCGGGGGGACAGCCCCAGCATTTT. It yields the protein CASSEALSGGQPQHF.

The chain is built from TRBV5-1 and TRBJ2-5; a weak D match, TRBD1 (5 bases). Germline V lookup: CDR1 SGHRS, CDR2 YFSETQ. Trimming left V 2 bases short and J 7 bases short, with 18 bases between. This CDR3 is built from 15 residues. The DNA of the CDR3 is TGCGCCAGCAGCTTAACTACAGGTTGGGTTTCGACCCAGTACTTC. Translation: CASSLTTGWVSTQYF.